This entry describes one T cell receptor beta chain. Its target is unknown. Here immunoSEQ multiplex PCR was the method, and the copy in TCRdb shows in-frame clones only, minus some. Among approximately 150,000 clones listed, about 90% were seen once. The source of the sample is a study of T cell responses to AZD1222 COVID-19 vaccine. General study points: Only after the peak T cell response were repertoires sampled.

This receptor was taken from an adult who received the MenACWY meningococcal vaccine as a control. The sequences come from peripheral blood, collected 28 days after the second dose of the MenACWY control vaccine.

DNA of the CDR3: TGTGCCAGAAGCCCCCCCGGGACAGGGAGGGCGGATGAAAAACTGTTTTTT. Protein sequence: CARSPPGTGRADEKLFF. The chain employs TRBV5-3 and TRBJ1-4; TRBD1 matches 9 bases. TRBV5-3 is recorded as an ORF, its role being uncertain. V lost 4 bases, J lost 6 bases, and 13 bases stayed unmatched. CDR3 length: 17 residues.